This T cell receptor (beta chain) came from a study of T cell clones after liver transplantation. V lost 0 bases, J lost 6 bases, and 7 bases lay in between. Germline CDR1 is SGHRS and CDR2 is YFSETQ. The CDR3 sequence is 13 residues long. Produced via immunoSEQ multiplex PCR; TCRdb's table is partial and in-frame only. The sample carries some 120,000 clones, 90% recorded once. Sequencing was performed on CD4+ T cells from blood, taken 12 months after liver transplant. This sequence originates from a human patient who received a liver transplant. Some T cells may trace back to the graft donor. The chain links TRBV5-1 to TRBJ2-1; D is ambiguous. The CDR3 region is CASSLGSSNEQFF. DNA of the CDR3: TGCGCCAGCAGCTTGGGGTCCAGCAATGAGCAGTTCTTC.